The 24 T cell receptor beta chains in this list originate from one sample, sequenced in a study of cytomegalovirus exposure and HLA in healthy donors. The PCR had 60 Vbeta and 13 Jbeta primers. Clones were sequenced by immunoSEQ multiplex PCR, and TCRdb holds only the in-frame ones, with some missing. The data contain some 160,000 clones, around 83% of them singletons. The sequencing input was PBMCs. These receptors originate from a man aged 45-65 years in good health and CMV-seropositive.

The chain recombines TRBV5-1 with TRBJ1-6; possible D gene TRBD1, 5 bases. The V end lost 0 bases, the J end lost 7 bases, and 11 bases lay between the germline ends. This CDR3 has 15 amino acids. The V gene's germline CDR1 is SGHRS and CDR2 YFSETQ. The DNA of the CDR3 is TGCGCCAGCAGCTTGGGTGCAGGGAACAATTCACCCCTCCACTTT. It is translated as CASSLGAGNNSPLHF.

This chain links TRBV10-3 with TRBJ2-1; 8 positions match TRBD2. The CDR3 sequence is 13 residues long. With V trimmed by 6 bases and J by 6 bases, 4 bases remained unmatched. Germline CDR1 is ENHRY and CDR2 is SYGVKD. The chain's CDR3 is CAISGGTSNEQFF. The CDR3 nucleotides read TGTGCCATCAGCGGGGGGACTAGCAATGAGCAGTTCTTC.

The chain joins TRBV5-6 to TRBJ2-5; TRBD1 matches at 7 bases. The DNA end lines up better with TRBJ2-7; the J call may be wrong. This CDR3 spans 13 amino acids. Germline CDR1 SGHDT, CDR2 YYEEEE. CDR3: CASSLAGTAEQYF. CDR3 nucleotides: TGTGCCAGCAGCTTGGCCGGGACAGCCGAGCAGTACTTC.

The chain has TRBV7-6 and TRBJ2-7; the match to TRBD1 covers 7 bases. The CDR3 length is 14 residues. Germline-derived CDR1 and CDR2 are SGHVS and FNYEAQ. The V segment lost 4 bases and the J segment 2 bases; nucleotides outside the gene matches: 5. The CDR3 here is CASSSGTAPYEQYF. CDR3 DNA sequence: TGTGCCAGCAGCTCCGGGACAGCCCCCTACGAGCAGTACTTC. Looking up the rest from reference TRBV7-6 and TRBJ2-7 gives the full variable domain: GAGVSQSPRYKVTKRGQDVALRCDPISGHVSLYWYRQALGQGPEFLTYFNYEAQQDKSGLPNDRFSAERPEGSISTLTIQRTEQRDSAMYRCASSSGTAPYEQYFGPGTRLTVT.

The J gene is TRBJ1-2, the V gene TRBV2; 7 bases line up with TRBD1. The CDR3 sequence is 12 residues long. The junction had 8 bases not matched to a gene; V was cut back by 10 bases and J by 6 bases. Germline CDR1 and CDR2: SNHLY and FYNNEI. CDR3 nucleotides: TGTGCCATTATACGACAGGGCCATGGCTACACCTTC. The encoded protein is CAIIRQGHGYTF.

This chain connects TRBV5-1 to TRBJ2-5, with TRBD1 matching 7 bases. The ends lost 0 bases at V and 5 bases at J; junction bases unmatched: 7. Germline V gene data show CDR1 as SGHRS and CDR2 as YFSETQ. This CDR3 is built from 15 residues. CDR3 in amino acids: CASSLEQGSMETQYF. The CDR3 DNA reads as TGCGCCAGCAGCTTGGAACAGGGGTCCATGGAGACCCAGTACTTC.

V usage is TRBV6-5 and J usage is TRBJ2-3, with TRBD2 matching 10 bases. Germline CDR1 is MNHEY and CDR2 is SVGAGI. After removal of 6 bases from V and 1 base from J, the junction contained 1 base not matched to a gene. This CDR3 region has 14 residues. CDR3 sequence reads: CASRGLAGTDTQYF. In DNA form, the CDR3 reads TGTGCCAGCAGAGGACTAGCGGGCACAGATACGCAGTATTTT.

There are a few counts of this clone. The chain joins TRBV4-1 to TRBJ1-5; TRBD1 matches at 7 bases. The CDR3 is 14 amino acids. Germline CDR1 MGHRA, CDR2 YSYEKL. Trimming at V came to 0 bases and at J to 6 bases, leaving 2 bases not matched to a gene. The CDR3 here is CASSQENRGQPQHF. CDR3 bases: TGCGCCAGCAGCCAAGAAAACAGGGGTCAGCCCCAGCATTTT.

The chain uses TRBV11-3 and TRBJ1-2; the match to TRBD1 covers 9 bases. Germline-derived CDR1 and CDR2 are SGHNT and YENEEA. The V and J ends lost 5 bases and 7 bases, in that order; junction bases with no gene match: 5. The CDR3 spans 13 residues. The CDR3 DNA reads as TGTGCCAGCAGCCCAAGGACAGGGGTTGGCTACACCTTC. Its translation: CASSPRTGVGYTF.

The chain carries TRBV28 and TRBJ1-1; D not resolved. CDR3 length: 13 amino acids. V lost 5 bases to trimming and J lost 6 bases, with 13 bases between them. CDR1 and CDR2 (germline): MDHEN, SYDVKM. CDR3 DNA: TGTGCCAGCAGTAGTAGGAGGGCCCCTGAAGCTTTCTTT. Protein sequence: CASSSRRAPEAFF.

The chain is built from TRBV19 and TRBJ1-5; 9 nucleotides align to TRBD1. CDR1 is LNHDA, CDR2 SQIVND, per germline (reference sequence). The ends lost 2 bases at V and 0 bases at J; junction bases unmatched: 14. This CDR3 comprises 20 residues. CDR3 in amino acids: CASSIHRGRSATYSNQPQHF. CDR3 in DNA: TGTGCCAGTAGTATACACAGGGGGCGTTCGGCCACTTATAGCAATCAGCCCCAGCATTTT.

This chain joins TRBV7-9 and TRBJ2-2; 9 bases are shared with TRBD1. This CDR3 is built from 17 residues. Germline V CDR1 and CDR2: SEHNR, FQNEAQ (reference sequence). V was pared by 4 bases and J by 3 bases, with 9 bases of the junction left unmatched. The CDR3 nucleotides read TGTGCCAGCAGCTCCCTTCGGGGACAGGGTTACACCGGGGAGCTGTTTTTT. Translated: CASSSLRGQGYTGELFF.

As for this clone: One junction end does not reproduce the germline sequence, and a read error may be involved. CDR3 loop: CASSTPLAGGQGTQYF. CDR3 DNA: TGCGCCAGCAGTACCCCCTTAGCGGGGGGACAAGGGACCCAGTACTTC. The chain has TRBV10-2 and TRBJ2-5; 10 nucleotides match TRBD2. Germline V gives CDR1 WSHSY, CDR2 SAAADI. CDR3 length: 16 residues.

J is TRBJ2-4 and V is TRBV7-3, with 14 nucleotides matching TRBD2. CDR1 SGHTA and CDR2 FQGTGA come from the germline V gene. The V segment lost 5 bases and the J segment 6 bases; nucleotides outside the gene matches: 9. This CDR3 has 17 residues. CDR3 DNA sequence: TGTGCCAGCAGCCTAGGGACTAGCGGGAGTCAAGGAAACATTCAGTACTTC. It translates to CASSLGTSGSQGNIQYF. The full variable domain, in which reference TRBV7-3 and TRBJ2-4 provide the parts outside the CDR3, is GAGVSQTPSNKVTEKGKYVELRCDPISGHTALYWYRQSLGQGPEFLIYFQGTGAADDSGLPNDRFFAVRPEGSVSTLKIQRTERGDSAVYLCASSLGTSGSQGNIQYFGAGTRLSVL.

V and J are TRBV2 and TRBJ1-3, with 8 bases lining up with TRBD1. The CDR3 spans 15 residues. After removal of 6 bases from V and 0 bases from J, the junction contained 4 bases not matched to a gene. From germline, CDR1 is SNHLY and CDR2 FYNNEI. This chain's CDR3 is CASSGQGFSGNTIYF. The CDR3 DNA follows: TGTGCCAGCAGCGGACAGGGTTTCTCTGGAAACACCATATATTTT.

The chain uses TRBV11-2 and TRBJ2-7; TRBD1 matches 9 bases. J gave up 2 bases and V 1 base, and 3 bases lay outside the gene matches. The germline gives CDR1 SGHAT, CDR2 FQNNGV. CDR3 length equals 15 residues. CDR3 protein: CASSLVGTGPYEQYF. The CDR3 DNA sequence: TGTGCCAGCAGCTTAGTCGGGACAGGGCCCTACGAGCAGTACTTC.

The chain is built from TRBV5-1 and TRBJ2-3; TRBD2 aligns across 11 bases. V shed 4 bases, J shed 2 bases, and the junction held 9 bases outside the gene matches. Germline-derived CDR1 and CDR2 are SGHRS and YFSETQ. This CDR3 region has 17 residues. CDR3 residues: CASSPTSGGIPTDTQYF. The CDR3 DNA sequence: TGCGCCAGCAGCCCAACTAGCGGGGGAATCCCCACAGATACGCAGTATTTT.

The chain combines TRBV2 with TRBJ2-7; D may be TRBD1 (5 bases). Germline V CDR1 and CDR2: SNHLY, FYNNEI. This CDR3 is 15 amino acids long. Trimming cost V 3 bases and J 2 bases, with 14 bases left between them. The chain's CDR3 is CASSEFGQGPYEQYF. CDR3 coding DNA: TGTGCCAGCAGTGAGTTTGGGCAGGGTCCCTACGAGCAGTACTTC.

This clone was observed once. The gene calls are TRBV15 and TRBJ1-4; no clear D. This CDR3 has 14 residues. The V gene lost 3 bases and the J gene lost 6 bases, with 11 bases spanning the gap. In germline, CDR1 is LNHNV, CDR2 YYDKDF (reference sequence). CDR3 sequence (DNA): TGTGCCACCAGCAGGACCCGGCGGGATGAAAAACTGTTTTTT. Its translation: CATSRTRRDEKLFF.

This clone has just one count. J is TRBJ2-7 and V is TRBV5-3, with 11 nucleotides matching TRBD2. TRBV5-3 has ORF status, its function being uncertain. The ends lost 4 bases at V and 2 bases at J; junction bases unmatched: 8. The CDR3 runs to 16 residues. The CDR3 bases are TGTGCCAGAAGCCACTCCGGGACTAGCGGAGCCTACGAGCAGTACGTC. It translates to CARSHSGTSGAYEQYV.

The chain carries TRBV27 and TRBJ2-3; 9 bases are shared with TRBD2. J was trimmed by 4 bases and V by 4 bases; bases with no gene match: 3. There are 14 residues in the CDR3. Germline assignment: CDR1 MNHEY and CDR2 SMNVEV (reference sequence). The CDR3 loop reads CASSSSGRPDTQYF. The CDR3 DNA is TGTGCCAGCAGTTCCAGCGGGAGGCCAGATACGCAGTATTTT.

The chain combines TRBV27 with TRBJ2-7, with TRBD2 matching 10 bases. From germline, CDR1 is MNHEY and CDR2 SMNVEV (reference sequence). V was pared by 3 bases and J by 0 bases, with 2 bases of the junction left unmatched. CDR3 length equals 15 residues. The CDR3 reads CASSFGLADSYEQYF. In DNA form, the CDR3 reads TGTGCCAGCAGTTTTGGACTAGCGGACTCCTACGAGCAGTACTTC.

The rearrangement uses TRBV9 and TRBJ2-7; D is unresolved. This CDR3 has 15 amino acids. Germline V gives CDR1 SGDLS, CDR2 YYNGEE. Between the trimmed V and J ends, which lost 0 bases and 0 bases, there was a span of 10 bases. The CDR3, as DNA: TGTGCCAGCAGCGTAGGCGGTGCAGCCTCCTACGAGCAGTACTTC. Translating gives CASSVGGAASYEQYF.

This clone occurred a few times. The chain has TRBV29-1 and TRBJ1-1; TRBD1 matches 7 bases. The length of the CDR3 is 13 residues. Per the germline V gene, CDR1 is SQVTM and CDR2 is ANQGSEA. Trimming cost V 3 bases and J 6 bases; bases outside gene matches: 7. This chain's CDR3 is CSVDGRDRAEAFF. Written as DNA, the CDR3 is TGCAGCGTTGATGGTCGGGACAGAGCTGAAGCTTTCTTT.